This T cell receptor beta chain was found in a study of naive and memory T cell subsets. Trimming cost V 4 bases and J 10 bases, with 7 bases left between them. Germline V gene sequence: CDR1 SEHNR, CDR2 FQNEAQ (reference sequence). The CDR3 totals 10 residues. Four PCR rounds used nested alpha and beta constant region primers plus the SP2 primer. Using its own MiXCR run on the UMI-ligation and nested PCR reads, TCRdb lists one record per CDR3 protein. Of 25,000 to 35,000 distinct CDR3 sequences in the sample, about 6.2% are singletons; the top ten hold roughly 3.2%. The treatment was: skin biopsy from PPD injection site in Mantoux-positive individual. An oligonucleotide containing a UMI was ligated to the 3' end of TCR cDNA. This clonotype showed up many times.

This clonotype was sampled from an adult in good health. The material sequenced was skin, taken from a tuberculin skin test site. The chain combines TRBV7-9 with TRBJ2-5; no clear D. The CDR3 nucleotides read TGTGCCAGCAGCTCCGAAGTCCAGTACTTC. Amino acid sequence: CASSSEVQYF.